This T cell receptor beta chain was sequenced during a study of shared clonotypes between healthy human individuals. For the study at large: A couple of women and a few men aged 18 to 49 made up the donors.

The deep-level immunoSEQ assay was used. This table comes from immunoSEQ multiplex PCR, and its TCRdb copy is limited to in-frame clones, with some not included. The sample shows roughly 500,000 clones, around 79% of them seen only once. The CDR3 has 16 residues. J gave up 0 bases and V 0 bases, and 5 bases lay outside the gene matches. Germline assignment: CDR1 SGHRS and CDR2 YFSETQ. Sequenced sample: PBMCs. The rearrangement links TRBV5-1 to TRBJ2-7; 8 bases are a match to TRBD1. The receptor comes from a woman aged 35 to 49 in good health. Some clones in this sample may be carry-over from other donors' samples. For the CDR3, the DNA is TGCGCCAGCAGCTTGGACCGACAGGGGAGCTCCTACGAGCAGTACTTC. It encodes CASSLDRQGSSYEQYF.